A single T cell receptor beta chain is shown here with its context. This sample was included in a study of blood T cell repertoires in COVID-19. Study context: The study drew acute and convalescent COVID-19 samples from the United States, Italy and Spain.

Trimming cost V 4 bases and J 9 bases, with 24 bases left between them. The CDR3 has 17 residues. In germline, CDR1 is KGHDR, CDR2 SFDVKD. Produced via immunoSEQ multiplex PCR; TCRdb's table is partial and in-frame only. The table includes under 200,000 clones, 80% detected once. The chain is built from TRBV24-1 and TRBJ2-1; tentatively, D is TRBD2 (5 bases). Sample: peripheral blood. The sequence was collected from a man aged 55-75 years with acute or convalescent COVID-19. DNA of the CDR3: TGTGCCACCAGTGACCCTCTAGCACCGAAGAAGGACGGTGAGCAGTTCTTC. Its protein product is CATSDPLAPKKDGEQFF.